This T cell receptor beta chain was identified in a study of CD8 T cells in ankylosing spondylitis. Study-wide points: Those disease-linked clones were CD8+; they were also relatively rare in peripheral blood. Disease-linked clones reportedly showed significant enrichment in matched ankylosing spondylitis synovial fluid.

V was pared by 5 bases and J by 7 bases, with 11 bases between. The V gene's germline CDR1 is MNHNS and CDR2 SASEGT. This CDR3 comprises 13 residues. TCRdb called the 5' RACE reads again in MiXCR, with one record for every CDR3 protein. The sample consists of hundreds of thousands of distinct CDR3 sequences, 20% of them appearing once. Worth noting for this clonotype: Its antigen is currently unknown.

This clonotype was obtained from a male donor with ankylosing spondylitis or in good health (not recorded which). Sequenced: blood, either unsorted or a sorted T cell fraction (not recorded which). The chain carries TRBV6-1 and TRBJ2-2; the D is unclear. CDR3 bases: TGTGCCAGCAGTACACTGGGTTACGGGGAGCTGTTTTTT. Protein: CASSTLGYGELFF.